Listed here are 23 T cell receptor beta chains from one sample, sequenced in a study of cytomegalovirus exposure and HLA in healthy donors. The assay was immunoSEQ multiplex PCR, and TCRdb's table has in-frame clones only and misses some. The sample includes 190,000 or so clones, 84% of them seen just once. Sequencing was done on a sample of PBMCs. These receptors were taken from a woman between 18 and 30 years old in good health and CMV-seropositive.

The V gene is TRBV4-1, the J gene TRBJ2-1; 7 bases fit TRBD2. The CDR3 sequence is 14 residues long. Germline values: CDR1 MGHRA, CDR2 YSYEKL. V shed 1 base and J 9 bases; nucleotides not matched to a gene: 6. This chain's CDR3 is CASSQVGLVGEQFF. The CDR3 coding sequence is TGCGCCAGCAGCCAAGTTGGACTAGTCGGTGAGCAGTTCTTC.

V usage is TRBV7-2 and J usage is TRBJ2-1, with D unclear. Trimming cost V 2 bases and J 5 bases, with 4 bases left between them. Germline CDR1 reads SGHTA; CDR2 reads FQGNSA. The length of the CDR3 is 12 residues. CDR3 region: CASSLQDNEQFF. In DNA, the CDR3 is TGTGCCAGCAGCTTACAGGACAATGAGCAGTTCTTC. Looking up the rest from reference TRBV7-2 and TRBJ2-1 gives the full variable domain: GAGVSQSPSNKVTEKGKDVELRCDPISGHTALYWYRQSLGQGLEFLIYFQGNSAPDKSGLPSDRFSAERTGGSVSTLTIQRTQQEDSAVYLCASSLQDNEQFFGPGTRLTVL.

The chain uses TRBV2 and TRBJ2-3; possibly TRBD2 for D (5 bases). Germline-derived CDR1 and CDR2 are SNHLY and FYNNEI. Trimming cost V 4 bases and J 0 bases, with 11 bases left between them. The CDR3 totals 15 residues. The CDR3 is CASSVASLSTDTQYF. CDR3 coding DNA: TGTGCCAGCAGTGTAGCTAGCCTTAGCACAGATACGCAGTATTTT.

This clone was detected a few times. V is TRBV7-8 and J is TRBJ1-5, with a weak D call TRBD1 (6 bases). Germline values: CDR1 SGHVS, CDR2 FQNEAQ. Trimming shortened V by 5 bases and J by 0 bases, and 11 bases separated the two germline ends. This CDR3 spans 15 amino acids. CDR3 sequence: CASSTTGRSNQPQHF. In DNA, the CDR3 is TGTGCCAGCAGCACAACAGGGCGTAGCAATCAGCCCCAGCATTTT. The variable domain in full, with the rest retrieved from reference TRBV7-8 and TRBJ1-5, is GAGVSQSPRYKVAKRGQDVALRCDPISGHVSLFWYQQALGQGPEFLTYFQNEAQLDKSGLPSDRFFAERPEGSVSTLKIQRTQQEDSAVYLCASSTTGRSNQPQHFGDGTRLSIL.

The chain employs TRBV19 and TRBJ1-2, with 9 nucleotides matching TRBD1. This CDR3 is 15 amino acids long. Germline CDR1 reads LNHDA; CDR2 reads SQIVND (reference sequence). Trimming took 5 bases from V and 3 from J; bases not matched to a gene: 7. CDR3 in DNA: TGTGCCAGTAGTCAGGACAGGGGATTTGACTATGGCTACACCTTC. Its translation: CASSQDRGFDYGYTF.

V and J are TRBV28 and TRBJ2-7; 8 bases fit TRBD2. From germline, CDR1 is MDHEN and CDR2 SYDVKM. V gave up 9 bases and J gave up 5 bases; unmatched junction bases: 9. The CDR3 covers 13 residues. This CDR3 is CASRLASVHEQYF. The CDR3 DNA sequence: TGTGCCAGTCGACTAGCGAGTGTTCACGAGCAGTACTTC.

This clone was detected only once. V and J are TRBV7-9 and TRBJ2-5, with 12 bases aligning to TRBD2. The CDR3 runs 14 residues. The V and J ends lost 5 bases and 5 bases, in that order; junction bases with no gene match: 3. The germline V gene encodes CDR1 SEHNR and CDR2 FQNEAQ (reference sequence). CDR3 protein: CASSPSGGDETQYF. The CDR3 DNA reads as TGTGCCAGCAGCCCTAGCGGGGGGGATGAGACCCAGTACTTC.

This clone has a single count. J is TRBJ2-3 and V is TRBV12-5; TRBD1 might be the D (6 bases). The CDR3 is 14 amino acids. V was pared by 2 bases and J by 11 bases, with 17 bases between. The germline V gene encodes CDR1 LGHNT and CDR2 FRNRAP. As DNA, the CDR3 is TGTGCTAGTGGTTTGCCCCCGGAGAGACAGGTGCAGTATTTT. Translated, it gives CASGLPPERQVQYF.

As DNA, the CDR3 is TGTGCCAGCAGCTTAGATCCCGGCGGCACTGAAGCTTTCTTT. Translated: CASSLDPGGTEAFF. The chain links TRBV7-2 to TRBJ1-1; D is unresolved. V was cut by 1 base and J by 4 bases, with 10 bases left in between. The CDR3 is made up of 14 amino acids. CDR1 is SGHTA and CDR2 is FQGNSA in the germline V gene.

The chain recombines TRBV5-4 with TRBJ2-3; 9 bases match TRBD1. Germline lookup yields CDR1 SGHNT and CDR2 YYREEE (reference sequence). V dropped 4 bases and J dropped 5; count of bases not matched to a gene: 8. The length of the CDR3 is 15 residues. As DNA, the CDR3 is TGTGCCAGCAGCGTAAACAGGGGGCGGCAAGATACGCAGTATTTT. Its protein product is CASSVNRGRQDTQYF.

The chain has TRBV9 and TRBJ2-3; 12 bases map to TRBD2. From germline, CDR1 is SGDLS and CDR2 YYNGEE. The CDR3 totals 18 residues. V shed 0 bases, J shed 0 bases, and the junction held 5 bases outside the gene matches. CDR3 sequence (DNA): TGTGCCAGCAGCGTAGGGCTAGCGGGGGGGAGAAGCACAGATACGCAGTATTTT. Its protein product is CASSVGLAGGRSTDTQYF.

The V call is TRBV27, the J call TRBJ2-5; TRBD1 matches at 7 bases. Trimming removed 6 bases from V and 4 bases from J; junction bases left unmatched: 11. This CDR3 has 15 residues. The germline V gene encodes CDR1 MNHEY and CDR2 SMNVEV (reference sequence). This CDR3 reads CASRLTDRVGETQYF. CDR3 nucleotide sequence: TGTGCCAGCAGGCTAACCGACAGGGTGGGAGAGACCCAGTACTTC.

The genes are TRBV2 and TRBJ1-4; D is possibly TRBD1 (5 bases). CDR1 and CDR2 (germline): SNHLY, FYNNEI. The CDR3 runs to 15 residues. V was clipped by 5 bases and J by 8 bases, with 18 bases between them. CDR3 bases: TGTGCCAGCAGTTCAAGGGGTGCTATTGAGGAAAAACTGTTTTTT. Protein: CASSSRGAIEEKLFF.

This chain links TRBV5-5 with TRBJ1-3; a possible D gene is TRBD1 (6 bases). CDR1 is SGHKS and CDR2 is YYEKEE in the germline V gene (reference sequence). V lost 0 bases and J lost 4, with 11 bases in between. The CDR3 extends over 15 amino acids. The CDR3 sequence is CASSLEQGSGNTIYF. CDR3 in DNA: TGTGCCAGCAGCTTGGAACAGGGCTCCGGAAACACCATATATTTT.

The chain couples TRBV14 to TRBJ2-1, with D possibly TRBD2 on 6 matching bases. CDR3 size: 15 residues. In germline, CDR1 is SGHDN, CDR2 FVKESK. The V end was cut by 1 base, the J end by 2 bases, with 9 bases between. The CDR3 coding sequence is TGTGCCAGCAGCCAAGGGCGGGGACCCTACAATGAGCAGTTCTTC. Translated, it gives CASSQGRGPYNEQFF.

The genes are TRBV5-6 and TRBJ1-6, with a possible D match to TRBD1 (6 bases). Germline assignment: CDR1 SGHDT and CDR2 YYEEEE. V was trimmed by 7 bases and J by 4 bases, leaving 9 bases between them. The CDR3 length is 13 residues. The CDR3 spells CASLDRYNSPLHF. CDR3 sequence (DNA): TGTGCCAGCCTCGACAGGTATAATTCACCCCTCCACTTT.

V is TRBV13 and J is TRBJ2-1; D is uncertain. The CDR3 covers 16 residues. Trimming shortened V by 0 bases and J by 1 base, and 10 bases separated the two germline ends. CDR1 is PRHDT and CDR2 is FYEKMQ in the germline V gene (reference sequence). For the CDR3, the DNA is TGTGCCAGCAGCTTAGGACCCGGAGAATCCTACAATGAGCAGTTCTTC. This codes for CASSLGPGESYNEQFF.

The chain has TRBV7-8 and TRBJ1-6, with TRBD1 identical over 7 bases. Germline lookup yields CDR1 SGHVS and CDR2 FQNEAQ. V shed 5 bases, J shed 4 bases, and the junction held 5 bases outside the gene matches. There are 15 residues in the CDR3. The CDR3 region is CASSIGTEYNSPLHF. The CDR3 nucleotides are TGTGCCAGCAGCATCGGGACAGAATATAATTCACCCCTCCACTTT.

The J gene is TRBJ1-2, the V gene TRBV9, with D perhaps TRBD1 (5 bases). Germline V gives CDR1 SGDLS, CDR2 YYNGEE. The CDR3 is 13 residues long. V was clipped by 4 bases and J by 6 bases, with 13 bases between them. The CDR3 nucleotides read TGTGCCAGCAGCACCAGACAGACGCATGGCTACACCTTC. Protein sequence: CASSTRQTHGYTF. Using reference TRBV9 and TRBJ1-2 for the parts outside the CDR3, the full variable domain is DSGVTQTPKHLITATGQRVTLRCSPRSGDLSVYWYQQSLDQGLQFLIQYYNGEERAKGNILERFSAQQFPDLHSELNLSSLELGDSALYFCASSTRQTHGYTFGSGTRLTVV.

In DNA form, the CDR3 reads TGTGCCAGCAGGCCCGACAGTAATACTAACTATGGCTACACCTTC. Its translation: CASRPDSNTNYGYTF. V gene TRBV6-6 combines with J gene TRBJ1-2; a possible D gene is TRBD1 (5 bases). The V gene lost 6 bases and the J gene lost 0 bases, with 14 bases spanning the gap. Germline CDR1 and CDR2: MNHNY and SVGAGI (reference sequence). This CDR3 spans 15 amino acids.

The chain uses TRBV5-1 and TRBJ1-1; D is uncertain. Trimming removed 0 bases from V and 1 base from J, with 7 bases in between. The length of the CDR3 is 14 residues. Looked up from germline, CDR1 is SGHRS and CDR2 is YFSETQ. Here the CDR3 reads CASSLELKNTEAFF. The CDR3, as DNA: TGCGCCAGCAGCTTGGAGCTAAAGAACACTGAAGCTTTCTTT.

The chain is built from TRBV28 and TRBJ1-4; tentatively, D is TRBD1 (6 bases). The CDR3 length is 14 residues. V gave up 6 bases and J gave up 6 bases, with 14 bases separating them. Germline values: CDR1 MDHEN, CDR2 SYDVKM. CDR3 protein: CASSDRRSHEKLFF. In DNA, the CDR3 is TGTGCCAGCAGCGACAGGCGCTCCCATGAAAAACTGTTTTTT.

This chain connects TRBV4-3 to TRBJ2-7, with 9 positions matching TRBD2. Germline-derived CDR1 and CDR2 are LGHNA and YSLEER. This CDR3 spans 16 amino acids. With 0 bases clipped from V and 3 bases from J, the junction kept 6 bases outside the gene matches. CDR3 DNA: TGCGCCAGCAGCCAAGATAGGGGACTAGCTATCTACGAGCAGTACTTC. Protein: CASSQDRGLAIYEQYF.